This T cell receptor beta chain originates from a study of cytomegalovirus exposure and HLA in healthy donors. Study results and caveats: Among the CMV-associated chains, three were confirmed in vitro as specific for CMV antigens. TCR beta chains numbering some 160 were designated cytomegalovirus-associated. The finding came from a later analysis; first-cohort TCR clusters tended to co-occur in the 90 to 150 validation repertoires. For most TCR sequences rarity was the rule, although some public TCRs occurred in many donors.

Profiled with immunoSEQ multiplex PCR; TCRdb holds only in-frame clones, not every one. The table shows 300,000 to 450,000 clones, with about nine tenths occurring only once. Turning to this clone: Its specificity is unknown.

The trim removed 5 bases at V and 2 bases at J, leaving 4 bases unmatched. CDR3 length: 15 amino acids. Germline V gives CDR1 SEHNR, CDR2 FQNEAQ (reference sequence). The V call is TRBV7-9, the J call TRBJ2-5; 11 positions agree with TRBD2. The sample taken for sequencing was PBMCs. The sequence came from a woman between 18 and 29 years old in good health and CMV-seronegative. The CDR3 here is CASSPLAGGQETQYF. In DNA form, the CDR3 reads TGTGCCAGCAGCCCCTTAGCGGGAGGGCAAGAGACCCAGTACTTC.